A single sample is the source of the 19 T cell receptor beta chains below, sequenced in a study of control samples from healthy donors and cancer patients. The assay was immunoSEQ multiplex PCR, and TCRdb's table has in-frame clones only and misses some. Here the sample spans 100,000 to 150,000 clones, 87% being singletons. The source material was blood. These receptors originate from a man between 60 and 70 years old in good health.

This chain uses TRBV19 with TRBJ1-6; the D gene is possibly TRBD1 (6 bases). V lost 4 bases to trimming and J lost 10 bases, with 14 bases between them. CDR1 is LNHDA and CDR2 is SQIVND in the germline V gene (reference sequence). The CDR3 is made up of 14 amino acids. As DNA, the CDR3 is TGTGCCAGTAGTAGTGGAGGGGGAGGGTCACCCCTCCACTTT. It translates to CASSSGGGGSPLHF.

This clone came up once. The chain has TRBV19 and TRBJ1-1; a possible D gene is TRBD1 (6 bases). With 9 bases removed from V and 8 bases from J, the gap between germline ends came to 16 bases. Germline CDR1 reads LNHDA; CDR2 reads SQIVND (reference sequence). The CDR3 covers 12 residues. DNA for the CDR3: TGTGCCAGCGGGGGCCCGGGCCGCGAAGCTTTCTTT. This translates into CASGGPGREAFF.

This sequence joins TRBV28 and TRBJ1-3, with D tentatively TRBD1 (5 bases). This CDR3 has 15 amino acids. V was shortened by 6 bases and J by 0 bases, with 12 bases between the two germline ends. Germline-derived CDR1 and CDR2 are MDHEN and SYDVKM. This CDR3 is CASRAGPSSGNTIYF. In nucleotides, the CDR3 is TGTGCCAGCAGGGCGGGACCGAGCTCTGGAAACACCATATATTTT.

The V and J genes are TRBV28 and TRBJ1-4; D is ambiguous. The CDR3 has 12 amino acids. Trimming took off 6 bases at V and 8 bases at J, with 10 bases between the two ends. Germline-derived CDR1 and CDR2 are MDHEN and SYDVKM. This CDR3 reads CASSHSREKLFF. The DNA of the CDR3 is TGTGCCAGCAGCCACTCAAGGGAAAAACTGTTTTTT.

CDR3 DNA sequence: TGTGCCAGCAGCCAGGGACAGGGTGGAAACATTCAGTACTTC. Translated: CASSQGQGGNIQYF. This chain uses TRBV7-9 with TRBJ2-4; 9 nucleotides line up with TRBD1. CDR3 length equals 14 residues. Looked up from germline, CDR1 is SEHNR and CDR2 is FQNEAQ (reference sequence). The V segment lost 5 bases and the J segment 6 bases; nucleotides outside the gene matches: 5.

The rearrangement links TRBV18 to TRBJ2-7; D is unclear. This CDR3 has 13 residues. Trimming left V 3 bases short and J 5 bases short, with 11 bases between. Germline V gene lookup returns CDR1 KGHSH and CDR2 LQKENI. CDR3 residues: CASSPSRVDEQYF. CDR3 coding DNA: TGTGCCAGCTCACCTAGTCGCGTAGACGAGCAGTACTTC. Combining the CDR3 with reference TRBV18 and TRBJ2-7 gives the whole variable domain NAGVMQNPRHLVRRRGQEARLRCSPMKGHSHVYWYRQLPEEGLKFMVYLQKENIIDESGMPKERFSAEFPKEGPSILRIQQVVRGDSAAYFCASSPSRVDEQYFGPGTRLTVT.

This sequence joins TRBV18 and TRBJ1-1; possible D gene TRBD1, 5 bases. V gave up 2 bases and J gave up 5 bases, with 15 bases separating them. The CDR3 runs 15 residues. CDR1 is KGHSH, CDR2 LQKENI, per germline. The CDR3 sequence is CASSPGVGTGTEAFF. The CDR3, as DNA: TGTGCCAGCTCACCAGGCGTTGGGACGGGGACTGAAGCTTTCTTT.

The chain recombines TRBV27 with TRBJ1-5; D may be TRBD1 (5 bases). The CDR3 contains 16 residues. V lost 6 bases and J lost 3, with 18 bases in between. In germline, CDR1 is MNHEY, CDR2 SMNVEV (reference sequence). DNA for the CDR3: TGTGCCAGCAGGCAGAGCAGGGCCAGTACCAATCAGCCCCAGCATTTT. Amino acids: CASRQSRASTNQPQHF.

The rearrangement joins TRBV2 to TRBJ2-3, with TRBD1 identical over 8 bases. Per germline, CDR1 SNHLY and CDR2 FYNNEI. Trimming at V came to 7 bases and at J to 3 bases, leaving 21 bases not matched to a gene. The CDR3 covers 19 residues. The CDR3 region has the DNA TGTGCCAGCAAAGAACCGGCAGGGACAGGCGGGTTTGGAACAGATACGCAGTATTTT. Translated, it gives CASKEPAGTGGFGTDTQYF.

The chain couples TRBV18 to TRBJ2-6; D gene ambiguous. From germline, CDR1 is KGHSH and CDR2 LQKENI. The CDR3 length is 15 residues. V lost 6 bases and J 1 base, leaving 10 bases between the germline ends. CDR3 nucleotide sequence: TGTGCCAGCTCTCCAGGCCTATCTGGGGCCAACGTCCTGACTTTC. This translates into CASSPGLSGANVLTF.

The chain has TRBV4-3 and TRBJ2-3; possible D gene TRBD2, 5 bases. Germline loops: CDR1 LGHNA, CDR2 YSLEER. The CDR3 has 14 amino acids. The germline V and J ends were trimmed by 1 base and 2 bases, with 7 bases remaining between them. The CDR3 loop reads CASSQGTVTDTQYF. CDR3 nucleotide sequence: TGCGCCAGCAGCCAAGGGACTGTCACAGATACGCAGTATTTT.

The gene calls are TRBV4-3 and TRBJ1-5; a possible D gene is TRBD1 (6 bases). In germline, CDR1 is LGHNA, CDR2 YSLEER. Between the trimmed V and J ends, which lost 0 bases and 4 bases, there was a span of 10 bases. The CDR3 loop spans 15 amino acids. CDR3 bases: TGCGCCAGCAGCCAAGATGCAGGGGCGAATCAGCCCCAGCATTTT. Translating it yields CASSQDAGANQPQHF.

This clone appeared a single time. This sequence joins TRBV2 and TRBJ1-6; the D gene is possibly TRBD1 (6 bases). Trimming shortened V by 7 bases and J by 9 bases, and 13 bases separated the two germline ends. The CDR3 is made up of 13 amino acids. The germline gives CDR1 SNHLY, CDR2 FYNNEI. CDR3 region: CASIPGVGSPLHF. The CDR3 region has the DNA TGTGCCAGCATCCCAGGGGTAGGTTCACCCCTCCACTTT.

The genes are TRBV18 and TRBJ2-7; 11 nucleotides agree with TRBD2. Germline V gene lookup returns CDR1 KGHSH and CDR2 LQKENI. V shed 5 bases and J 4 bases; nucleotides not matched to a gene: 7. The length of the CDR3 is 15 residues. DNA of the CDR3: TGTGCCAGCTCAAATCCCGGGACTAGCGGTTACGAGCAGTACTTC. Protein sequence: CASSNPGTSGYEQYF.

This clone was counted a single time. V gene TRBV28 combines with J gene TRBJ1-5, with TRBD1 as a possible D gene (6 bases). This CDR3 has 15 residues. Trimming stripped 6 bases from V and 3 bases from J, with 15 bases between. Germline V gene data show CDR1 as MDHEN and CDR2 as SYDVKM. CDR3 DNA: TGTGCCAGCAGGACGGGGGGGCAGCTCAATCAGCCCCAGCATTTT. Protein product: CASRTGGQLNQPQHF.

CDR3 nucleotides: TGTGCCAGCAGCACAGTCTCTGGAAACACCATATATTTT. Protein product: CASSTVSGNTIYF. The chain uses TRBV7-2 and TRBJ1-3; no clear D gene. Per germline, CDR1 SGHTA and CDR2 FQGNSA. CDR3 size: 13 residues. The V gene lost 5 bases and the J gene lost 0 bases, with 5 bases spanning the gap.

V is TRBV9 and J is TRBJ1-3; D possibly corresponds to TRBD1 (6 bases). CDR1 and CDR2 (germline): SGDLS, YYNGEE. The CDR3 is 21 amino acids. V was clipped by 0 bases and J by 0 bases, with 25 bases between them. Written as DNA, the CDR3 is TGTGCCAGCAGCGTAGACAGGGCAGGTAAACCGGGGGCACTCTCTGGAAACACCATATATTTT. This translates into CASSVDRAGKPGALSGNTIYF.

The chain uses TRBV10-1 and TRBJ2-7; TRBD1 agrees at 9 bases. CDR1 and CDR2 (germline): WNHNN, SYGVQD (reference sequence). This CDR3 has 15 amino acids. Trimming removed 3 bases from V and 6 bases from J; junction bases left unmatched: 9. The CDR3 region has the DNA TGCGCCAGCAGTGATCACCCCGGGACAGGGACCGAGCAGTACTTC. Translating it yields CASSDHPGTGTEQYF.

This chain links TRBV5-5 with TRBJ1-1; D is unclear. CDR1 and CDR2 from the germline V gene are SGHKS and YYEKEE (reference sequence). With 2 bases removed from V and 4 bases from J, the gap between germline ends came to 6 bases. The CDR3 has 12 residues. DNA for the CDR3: TGTGCCAGCAGCTTTCAAGGCACTGAAGCTTTCTTT. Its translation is CASSFQGTEAFF.